Each of the 11 T cell receptor beta chains below was sequenced from the same sample in a study of regulatory T cells in long-lasting Graves disease (dated by TCRdb to the early 2020s). The time point label here, explained by the study, means: newly diagnosed GD, antithyroid drugs for less than 3 months. For both TCR sequencing and RNA sequencing, RNA was extracted from PBMCs using TRIzol. Libraries were built with multiplex PCR. Sequencing instrument: Illumina HiSeq 4000. To build TCR beta libraries, CDR3 regions were amplified by Arm-PCR using iRepertoire HTBI primers. TCRdb redid the processing of the public reads, applying fastp at Q25 and MiXCR, and retained in-frame beta chains. Rows matching on CDR3 protein sequence are summarized as one entry with the most common DNA and genes. The sample table records 500,000 to 700,000 distinct CDR3 sequences; roughly 15% of these occur just once. The leading ten clones occupy 18% of the sample.

Separately, the same data were catalogued under a study of T cells in Graves' hyperthyroidism and ophthalmopathy.

The sequenced sample was peripheral blood mononuclear cells (PBMCs), obtained at new diagnosis, from a patient treated with antithyroid drugs. The receptors derive from a young woman with Graves disease. Donor details come from another sample of the same person, matched by shared clones.

Points on this clonotype: Germline and junction disagree at one end, which may indicate a read error. The chain uses TRBV28 and TRBJ2-6; TRBD1 matches 9 bases. CDR3 length: 15 residues. Germline V gene sequence: CDR1 MDHEN, CDR2 SYDVKM. CDR3 DNA: TGTGCCTCCAGGACAGGGGCTGGTGGGGCCAACGTCCTGGCTTTC. Translating gives CASRTGAGGANVLAF.

This clonotype occurred many times. This sequence joins TRBV12-3 or TRBV12-4 and TRBJ2-3; D not resolved. The length of the CDR3 is 15 residues. Trimming left V 1 base short and J 0 bases short, with 8 bases between. This CDR3 is CASSLGLRSTDTQYF. CDR3 bases: TGTGCCAGCAGTTTAGGCTTACGGAGCACAGATACGCAGTATTTT.

The sample holds a few counts of this clonotype. The chain is built from TRBV19 and TRBJ2-3; no firm D call. Trimming stripped 7 bases from V and 5 bases from J, with 16 bases between. Germline loops: CDR1 LNHDA, CDR2 SQIVND (reference sequence). The CDR3 totals 14 residues. In nucleotides, the CDR3 is TGTGCCAGTACCCATAGACCCGATGGAGATACGCAGTATTTT. Its protein product is CASTHRPDGDTQYF. Filled out from reference TRBV19 and TRBJ2-3, the complete variable domain reads DGGITQSPKYLFRKEGQNVTLSCEQNLNHDAMYWYRQDPGQGLRLIYYSQIVNDFQKGDIAEGYSVSREKKESFPLTVTSAQKNPTAFYLCASTHRPDGDTQYFGPGTRLTVL.

This clonotype was seen a few times. The CDR3: CASSLISAPSSYEQYF. In DNA form, the CDR3 reads TGCGCCAGCAGCTTAATTTCGGCCCCGAGCTCCTACGAGCAGTACTTC. The V gene is TRBV5-1, the J gene TRBJ2-7; no clear D. V was trimmed by 2 bases and J by 0 bases, leaving 15 bases between them. CDR1 is SGHRS, CDR2 YFSETQ, per germline. The length of the CDR3 is 16 residues. The full variable domain, completed using reference TRBV5-1 and TRBJ2-7, is KAGVTQTPRYLIKTRGQQVTLSCSPISGHRSVSWYQQTPGQGLQFLFEYFSETQRNKGNFPGRFSGRQFSNSRSEMNVSTLELGDSALYLCASSLISAPSSYEQYFGPGTRLTVT.

This clonotype came up many times. The V and J genes are TRBV20-1 and TRBJ2-7; D is possibly TRBD2 (5 bases). The length of the CDR3 is 15 residues. Between the trimmed V and J ends, which lost 6 bases and 0 bases, there was a span of 18 bases. From germline, CDR1 is DFQATT and CDR2 SNEGSKA (reference sequence). The CDR3 DNA reads as TGCAGTGCCAATGAACTAGGGTGGTCCTCCTACGAGCAGTACTTC. Translating gives CSANELGWSSYEQYF.

As to this clonotype: With a much larger clone just one base away, this may be a read error. This rearrangement joins TRBV16 to TRBJ2-6; 9 bases are a match to TRBD1. The germline V gene encodes CDR1 KGHSY and CDR2 FQNENV. This CDR3 is 17 amino acids long. The CDR3 nucleotides are TGTGTCAGCAGCCCTGGACAGGGGATAGCTGGGGCCAACGTCCTGACTTTC. It encodes CVSSPGQGIAGANVLTF.

This clonotype was seen many times. J is TRBJ1-1 and V is TRBV2; 9 positions match TRBD1. The CDR3 is 15 amino acids. Germline CDR1 and CDR2: SNHLY and FYNNEI. Trimming took 2 bases from V and 4 from J; bases not matched to a gene: 5. The CDR3 reads CASSEIETGGTEAFF. CDR3 coding DNA: TGTGCCAGCAGTGAAATTGAGACAGGGGGCACTGAAGCTTTCTTT.

About this clonotype itself: Compared with germline, one end of the junction differs, possibly owing to a read error. The J gene is TRBJ1-3, the V gene TRBV27; TRBD1 is a possible D gene (6 bases). CDR1 is MNHEY and CDR2 is SMNVEV in the germline V gene (reference sequence). The length of the CDR3 is 15 residues. The CDR3 loop reads CASRMKGGVGNTTYF. The CDR3 DNA reads as TGTGCCAGCAGGATGAAAGGGGGGGTGGGAAACACCACATATTTT.

This clonotype showed up just a few times. The CDR3 DNA reads TGTGCCATCAGAGGCGCTAGCGGGAGCAGAGCCGGGGAGCTGTTTTTT. This gives the protein CAIRGASGSRAGELFF. The rearrangement joins TRBV10-3 to TRBJ2-2; 10 nucleotides match TRBD2. The CDR3 consists of 16 residues. Germline V CDR1 and CDR2: ENHRY, SYGVKD. Trimming cost V 6 bases and J 6 bases; bases outside gene matches: 10.

The CDR3: CASSYGGTGADTQYF. The CDR3 coding sequence is TGTGCCAGCAGCTATGGGGGGACAGGCGCAGATACGCAGTATTTT. The V gene is TRBV7-3, the J gene TRBJ2-3; 8 positions match TRBD1. V dropped 4 bases and J dropped 4; count of bases not matched to a gene: 7. This CDR3 is 15 amino acids long. The germline gives CDR1 SGHTA, CDR2 FQGTGA.

This clonotype appeared a few times. The V gene is TRBV19, the J gene TRBJ2-3; TRBD2 matches 10 bases. V trimming: 5 bases; J trimming: 1 base; junction bases outside the gene matches: 9. The length of the CDR3 is 17 residues. The germline gives CDR1 LNHDA, CDR2 SQIVND (reference sequence). CDR3 in amino acids: CASSSSSLAGGTDTQYF. The CDR3 bases are TGTGCCAGTAGTTCCAGTTCCCTAGCGGGGGGCACAGATACGCAGTATTTT.